These 9 T cell receptor beta chains were sequenced from one sample in a study of blood T cell repertoires in COVID-19. Clones were sequenced by immunoSEQ multiplex PCR, and TCRdb holds only the in-frame ones, with some missing. The sample holds tens of thousands of clones, around nine tenths seen once. Sequenced: peripheral blood. These receptors were obtained from a woman of 80 years or more with acute or convalescent COVID-19.

The chain recombines TRBV7-9 with TRBJ2-3; D is unclear. The CDR3 extends over 13 amino acids. V was cut by 7 bases and J by 9 bases, with 17 bases left in between. The germline V gene has CDR1 SEHNR and CDR2 FQNEAQ (reference sequence). The CDR3 bases are TGTGCCAGCATCCCAGCGCAAAATCTGACGCAGTATTTT. Its translation is CASIPAQNLTQYF.

CDR3 sequence (DNA): TGTGCCAGCAGCTTAGTTCGGGGGAGCTCTGGAAACACCATATATTTT. As protein: CASSLVRGSSGNTIYF. J is TRBJ1-3 and V is TRBV11-2; tentatively, D is TRBD1 (5 bases). The length of the CDR3 is 16 residues. Trimming removed 1 base from V and 0 bases from J, with 10 bases in between. Germline assignment: CDR1 SGHAT and CDR2 FQNNGV.

This clone was observed once. V and J are TRBV4-3 and TRBJ1-3, with a tentative D call TRBD1 (5 bases). The length of the CDR3 is 13 residues. V lost 2 bases and J 11 bases, leaving 13 bases between the germline ends. Germline V gene data show CDR1 as LGHNA and CDR2 as YSLEER. CDR3 sequence: CASSQFTGSAIYF. CDR3 sequence (DNA): TGCGCCAGCAGCCAATTCACAGGTTCCGCCATATATTTT.

Only one count was recorded for this clone. The chain employs TRBV6-5 and TRBJ2-2; 9 bases are a match to TRBD2. The CDR3 has 13 amino acids. V was clipped by 8 bases and J by 5 bases; unmatched bases: 3. Germline V lookup: CDR1 MNHEY, CDR2 SVGAGI. The CDR3 DNA reads as TGTGCCAGCCTAGCGGGAATAACCGGGGAGCTGTTTTTT. It translates to CASLAGITGELFF.

V is TRBV9 and J is TRBJ2-5, with TRBD1 matching 9 bases. Germline V gene sequence: CDR1 SGDLS, CDR2 YYNGEE. V lost 0 bases, J lost 6 bases, and 6 bases stayed unmatched. The CDR3 extends over 15 amino acids. The CDR3 DNA sequence: TGTGCCAGCAGCGTAGCAGGACAGGGGACGCAGACCCAGTACTTC. It encodes CASSVAGQGTQTQYF.

In its sample, this clone was seen once. The chain uses TRBV6-5 and TRBJ1-6, with TRBD1 matching over 9 bases. The ends lost 7 bases at V and 6 bases at J; junction bases unmatched: 7. Germline V gives CDR1 MNHEY, CDR2 SVGAGI. The CDR3 consists of 15 residues. The CDR3 bases are TGTGCCAGCACCTCCGGGACAGGGTTTAATTCACCCCTCCACTTT. Translation: CASTSGTGFNSPLHF.

The rearrangement uses TRBV7-8 and TRBJ2-7; 12 bases line up with TRBD2. V lost 1 base, J lost 2 bases, and 0 bases stayed unmatched. The CDR3 runs 15 residues. Germline assignment: CDR1 SGHVS and CDR2 FQNEAQ. This chain's CDR3 is CASSLGLAGAYEQYF. CDR3 sequence (DNA): TGTGCCAGCAGCTTAGGACTAGCGGGGGCCTACGAGCAGTACTTC.

This chain links TRBV3-1 (or the pseudogene TRBV3-2) with TRBJ1-2; D possibly corresponds to TRBD1 (5 bases). The V end was cut by 2 bases, the J end by 4 bases, with 14 bases between. The CDR3 consists of 15 residues. Germline CDR1 is LGHDT and CDR2 is YNNKEL (reference sequence). The CDR3 spells CASSQPQGLVYGYTF. The CDR3 bases are TGTGCCAGCAGCCAACCGCAGGGTCTGGTCTATGGCTACACCTTC.

This chain connects TRBV7-9 to TRBJ2-6, with a weak D call TRBD1 (5 bases). The CDR3 has 16 amino acids. Trimming cost V 4 bases and J 0 bases, with 10 bases left between them. CDR1 and CDR2 (germline): SEHNR, FQNEAQ (reference sequence). The chain's CDR3 is CASSSTGPSGANVLTF. The DNA for the CDR3 is TGTGCCAGCAGCTCTACAGGACCCTCTGGGGCCAACGTCCTGACTTTC.